The T cell receptor (beta chain) under discussion was sequenced for a study of T cells in Graves' hyperthyroidism and ophthalmopathy. Across the whole study: Peripheral blood was collected at initial diagnosis, before any treatment. Study observations and caveats: Among clonotypes expanded in thyroid above 0.001, most were also found in blood.

Amplification targeted TCR beta CDR3 regions from RNA transcripts. The study used the HTBI primer set for a first-round RT-PCR of the TCR CDR3. TCRdb reprocessed the multiplex PCR reads via MiXCR and lists one record per CDR3 protein. This repertoire shows over 300,000 distinct CDR3 sequences, more than 11% found once; its top ten account for 9.5% to 11%. The ends were cut back, 0 bases at V and 1 base at J, with 14 bases in the middle. CDR1 and CDR2 from the germline V gene are SGDLS and YYNGEE. The CDR3 totals 16 residues. Lactation, pregnancy, other autoimmune disease or uncontrolled infection led to exclusion of patients. The PBMCs were sourced from fresh peripheral blood (around 9.9 ml). This clonotype was found many times. The target antigen is unknown.

The source material was blood. The sequence derives from a woman between 55 and 75 years old with Graves' hyperthyroidism. The chain recombines TRBV9 with TRBJ2-7; no clear D gene. The DNA for the CDR3 is TGTGCCAGCAGCGTAGGACCCCAACCCCAATCCTACGAGCAGTACTTC. Amino acid sequence: CASSVGPQPQSYEQYF.